This T cell receptor beta chain was captured by sequencing in a study of T cells in Graves' hyperthyroidism and ophthalmopathy. Turning to the study itself: The blood sample was taken at first diagnosis, before treatment began.

Out of more than 8 ml of fresh peripheral blood came the PBMCs. Amplification targeted TCR beta CDR3 regions from RNA transcripts. During a first-round RT-PCR of the TCR CDR3, the HTBI primer set was used. From the multiplex PCR reads, TCRdb called clonotypes with MiXCR, one entry per CDR3 protein. Of roughly 560,000 distinct CDR3 sequences listed, approximately 14% are singletons. This clonotype has a count of ten or more. The sample was blood. This TCR was sampled from a woman in her forties with Graves' ophthalmopathy.

CDR3: CASRQAAEQYF. For the CDR3, the DNA is TGTGCCAGCAGACAAGCGGCCGAGCAGTACTTC. This chain connects TRBV5-5 to TRBJ2-7; possible D gene TRBD2, 5 bases. The V gene lost 5 bases and the J gene lost 6 bases, with 9 bases spanning the gap. Germline V gene data show CDR1 as SGHKS and CDR2 as YYEKEE (reference sequence). The CDR3 spans 11 residues.